This T cell receptor (beta chain) came from a study of blood T cell repertoires in COVID-19. Germline assignment: CDR1 SGHAT and CDR2 FQNNGV. The CDR3 is made up of 15 amino acids. V was clipped by 5 bases and J by 5 bases; unmatched bases: 9. The table came from immunoSEQ multiplex PCR; TCRdb's copy has only in-frame clones and leaves some out. The sample has roughly 250,000 clones; 80% to 90% are singletons. The sequence came from a woman between 35 and 50 years old who had been exposed to COVID-19. The genes are TRBV11-2 and TRBJ1-2, with 9 bases that match TRBD1. Sequenced input: PBMCs or T cells enriched from blood (not recorded which). The CDR3 nucleotides read TGTGCCAGCAGCCGAAGCGCCGGGACAGGGTATGGCTACACCTTC. Protein: CASSRSAGTGYGYTF.